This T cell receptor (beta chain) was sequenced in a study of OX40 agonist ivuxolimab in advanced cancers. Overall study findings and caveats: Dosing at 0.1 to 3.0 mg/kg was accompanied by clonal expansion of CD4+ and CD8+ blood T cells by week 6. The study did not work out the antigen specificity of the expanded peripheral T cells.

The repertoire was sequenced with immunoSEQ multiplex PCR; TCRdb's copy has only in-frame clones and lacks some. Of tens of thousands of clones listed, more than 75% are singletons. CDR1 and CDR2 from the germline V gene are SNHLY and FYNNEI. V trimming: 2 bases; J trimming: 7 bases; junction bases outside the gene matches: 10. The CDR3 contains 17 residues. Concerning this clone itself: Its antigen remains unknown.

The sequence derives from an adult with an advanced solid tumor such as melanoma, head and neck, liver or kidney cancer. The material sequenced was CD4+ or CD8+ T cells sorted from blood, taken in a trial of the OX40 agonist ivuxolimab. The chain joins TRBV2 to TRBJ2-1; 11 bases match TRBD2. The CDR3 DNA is TGTGCCAGCAGTGAAAGCGTCGTTACTAGCGGGAGAAATGAGCAGTTCTTC. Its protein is CASSESVVTSGRNEQFF.